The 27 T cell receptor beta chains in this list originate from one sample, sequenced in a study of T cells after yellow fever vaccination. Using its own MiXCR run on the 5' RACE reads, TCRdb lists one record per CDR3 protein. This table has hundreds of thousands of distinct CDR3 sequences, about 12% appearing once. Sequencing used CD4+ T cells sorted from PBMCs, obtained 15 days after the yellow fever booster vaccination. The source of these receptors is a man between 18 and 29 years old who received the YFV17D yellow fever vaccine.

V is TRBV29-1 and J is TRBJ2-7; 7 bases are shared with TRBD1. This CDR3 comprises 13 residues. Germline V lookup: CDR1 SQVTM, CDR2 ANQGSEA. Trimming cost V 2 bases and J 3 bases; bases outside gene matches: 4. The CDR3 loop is CSVELAGGYEQYF. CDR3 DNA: TGCAGCGTTGAATTGGCAGGGGGCTACGAGCAGTACTTC.

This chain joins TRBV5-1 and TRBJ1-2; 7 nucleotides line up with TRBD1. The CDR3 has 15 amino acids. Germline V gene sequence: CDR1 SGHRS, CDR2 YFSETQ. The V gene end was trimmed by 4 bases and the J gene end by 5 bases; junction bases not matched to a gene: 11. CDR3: CASSVTGLRLYGYTF. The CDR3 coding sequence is TGCGCCAGCAGCGTGACAGGGCTTCGGCTTTATGGCTACACCTTC.

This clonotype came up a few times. The CDR3 here is CASSKTGQGNEKLFF. DNA of the CDR3: TGTGCCAGCAGCAAAACGGGACAGGGGAACGAAAAACTGTTTTTT. V and J are TRBV14 and TRBJ1-4; TRBD1 aligns across 10 bases. CDR1 and CDR2 from the germline V gene are SGHDN and FVKESK. The V segment lost 5 bases and the J segment 8 bases; nucleotides outside the gene matches: 8. This CDR3 region has 15 residues.

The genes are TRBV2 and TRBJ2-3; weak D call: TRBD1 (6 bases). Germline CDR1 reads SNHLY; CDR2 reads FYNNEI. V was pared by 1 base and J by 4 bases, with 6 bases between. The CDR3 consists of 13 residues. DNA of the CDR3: TGTGCCAGCAGTGAAGGGGGGCCAGATACGCAGTATTTT. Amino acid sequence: CASSEGGPDTQYF.

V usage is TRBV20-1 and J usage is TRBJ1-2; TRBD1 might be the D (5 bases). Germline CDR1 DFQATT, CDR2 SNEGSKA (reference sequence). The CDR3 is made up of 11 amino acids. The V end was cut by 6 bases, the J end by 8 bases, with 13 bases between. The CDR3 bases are TGCAGTGCCTCCCCGGGGGAAGGCTACACCTTC. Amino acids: CSASPGEGYTF.

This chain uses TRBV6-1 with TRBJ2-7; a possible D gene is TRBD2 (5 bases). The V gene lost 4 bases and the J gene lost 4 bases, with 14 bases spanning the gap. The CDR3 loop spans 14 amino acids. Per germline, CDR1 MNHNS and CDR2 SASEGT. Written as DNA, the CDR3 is TGTGCCAGCAGTGGCACTCTCGAGGGATACGAGCAGTACTTC. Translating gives CASSGTLEGYEQYF.

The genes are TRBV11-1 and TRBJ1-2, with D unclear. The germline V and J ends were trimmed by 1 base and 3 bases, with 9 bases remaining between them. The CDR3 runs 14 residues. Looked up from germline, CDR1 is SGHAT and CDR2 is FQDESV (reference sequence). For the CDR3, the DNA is TGTGCCAGCAGCTTAGGGTGGCAGGACTATGGCTACACCTTC. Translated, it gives CASSLGWQDYGYTF.

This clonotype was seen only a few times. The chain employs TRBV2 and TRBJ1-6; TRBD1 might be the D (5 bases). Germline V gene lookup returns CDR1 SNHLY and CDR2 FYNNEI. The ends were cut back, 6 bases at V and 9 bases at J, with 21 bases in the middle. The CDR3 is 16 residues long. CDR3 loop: CASRGGSDRGASPLHF. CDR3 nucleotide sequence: TGTGCCAGCAGGGGGGGTAGCGACAGAGGGGCTTCACCCCTCCACTTT.

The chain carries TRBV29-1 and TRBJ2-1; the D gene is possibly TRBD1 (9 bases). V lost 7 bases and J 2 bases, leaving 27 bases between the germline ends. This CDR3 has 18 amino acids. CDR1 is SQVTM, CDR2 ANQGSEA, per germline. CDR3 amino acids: CSGRGGTGRRRTYNEQFF. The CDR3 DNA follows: TGCAGCGGACGGGGGGGGACAGGGAGACGAAGGACCTACAATGAGCAGTTCTTC.

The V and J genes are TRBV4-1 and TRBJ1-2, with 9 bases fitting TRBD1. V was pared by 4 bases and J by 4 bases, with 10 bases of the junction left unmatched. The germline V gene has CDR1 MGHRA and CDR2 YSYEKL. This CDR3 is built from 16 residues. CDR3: CASSPGQGGFGYGYTF. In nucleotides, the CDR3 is TGCGCCAGCAGCCCGGGACAGGGTGGATTCGGCTATGGCTACACCTTC.

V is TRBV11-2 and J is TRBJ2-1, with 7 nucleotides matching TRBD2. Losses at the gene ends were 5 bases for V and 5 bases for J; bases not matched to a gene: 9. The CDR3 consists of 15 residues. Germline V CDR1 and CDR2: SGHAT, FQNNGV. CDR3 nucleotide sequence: TGTGCCAGCAGCCAGGGAGAGCGGGGAGACAATGAGCAGTTCTTC. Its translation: CASSQGERGDNEQFF.

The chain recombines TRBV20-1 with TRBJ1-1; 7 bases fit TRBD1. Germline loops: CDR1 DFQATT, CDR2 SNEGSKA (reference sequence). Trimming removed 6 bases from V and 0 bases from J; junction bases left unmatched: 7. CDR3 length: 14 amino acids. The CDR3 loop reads CSAPQGGLNTEAFF. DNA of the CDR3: TGCAGTGCCCCCCAGGGGGGGCTGAACACTGAAGCTTTCTTT.

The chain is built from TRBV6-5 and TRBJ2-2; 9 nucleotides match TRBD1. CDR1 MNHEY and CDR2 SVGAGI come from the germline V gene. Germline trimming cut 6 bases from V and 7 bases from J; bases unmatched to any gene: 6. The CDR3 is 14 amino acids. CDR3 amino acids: CASRQQGAHGELFF. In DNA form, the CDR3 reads TGTGCCAGCAGACAACAGGGGGCCCACGGGGAGCTGTTTTTT.

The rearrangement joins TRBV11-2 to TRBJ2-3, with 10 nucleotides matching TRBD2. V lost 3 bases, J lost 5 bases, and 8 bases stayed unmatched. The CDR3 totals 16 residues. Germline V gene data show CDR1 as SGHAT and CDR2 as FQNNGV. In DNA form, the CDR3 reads TGTGCCAGCAGCTTGCGGAGCGGGGGGGCAAAAGATACGCAGTATTTT. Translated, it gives CASSLRSGGAKDTQYF.

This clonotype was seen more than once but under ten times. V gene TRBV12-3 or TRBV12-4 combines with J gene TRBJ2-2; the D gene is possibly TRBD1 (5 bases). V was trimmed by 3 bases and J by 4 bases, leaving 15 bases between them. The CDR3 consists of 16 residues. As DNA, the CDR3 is TGTGCCAGCAGTTTCGGACATCCCAAAGGCACCGGGGAGCTGTTTTTT. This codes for CASSFGHPKGTGELFF.

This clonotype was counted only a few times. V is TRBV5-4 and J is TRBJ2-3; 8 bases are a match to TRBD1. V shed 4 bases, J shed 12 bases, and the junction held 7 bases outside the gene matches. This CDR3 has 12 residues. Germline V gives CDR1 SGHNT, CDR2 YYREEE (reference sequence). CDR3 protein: CASSPDRGSQYF. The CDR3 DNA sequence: TGTGCCAGCAGCCCCGACAGGGGATCTCAGTATTTT.

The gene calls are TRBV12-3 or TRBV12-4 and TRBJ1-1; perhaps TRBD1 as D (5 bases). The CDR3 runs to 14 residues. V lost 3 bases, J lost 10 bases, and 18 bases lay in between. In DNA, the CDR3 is TGTGCCAGCAGTTTGCGGGACCCTACCCGGGGAGCTTTCTTT. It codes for CASSLRDPTRGAFF.

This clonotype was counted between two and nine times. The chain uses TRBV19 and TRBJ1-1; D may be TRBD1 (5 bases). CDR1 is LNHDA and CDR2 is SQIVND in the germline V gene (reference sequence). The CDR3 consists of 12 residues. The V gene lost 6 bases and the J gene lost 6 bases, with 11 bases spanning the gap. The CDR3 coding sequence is TGTGCCAGTAGAGGAACAGGACCTGAAGCTTTCTTT. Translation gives CASRGTGPEAFF.

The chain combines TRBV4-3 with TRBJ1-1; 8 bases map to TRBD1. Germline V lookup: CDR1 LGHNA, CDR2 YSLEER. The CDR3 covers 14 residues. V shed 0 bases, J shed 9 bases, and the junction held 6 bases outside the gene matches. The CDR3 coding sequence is TGCGCCAGCAGCCAAGATTTAAGGACAGGGAAAGCTTTCTTT. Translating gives CASSQDLRTGKAFF.

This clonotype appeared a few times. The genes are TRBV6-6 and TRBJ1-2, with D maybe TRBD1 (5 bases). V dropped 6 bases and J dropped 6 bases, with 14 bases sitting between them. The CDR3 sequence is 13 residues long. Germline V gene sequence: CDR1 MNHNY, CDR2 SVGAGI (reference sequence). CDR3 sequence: CASRGVITDGYTF. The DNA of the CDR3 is TGTGCCAGCAGGGGGGTTATTACGGATGGCTACACCTTC.

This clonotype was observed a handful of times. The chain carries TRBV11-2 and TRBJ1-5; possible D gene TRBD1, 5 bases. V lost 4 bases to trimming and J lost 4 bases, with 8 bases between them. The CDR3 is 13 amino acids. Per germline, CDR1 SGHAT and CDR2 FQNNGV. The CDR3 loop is CASSSRANQPQHF. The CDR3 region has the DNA TGTGCCAGCAGCTCCAGGGCGAATCAGCCCCAGCATTTT.

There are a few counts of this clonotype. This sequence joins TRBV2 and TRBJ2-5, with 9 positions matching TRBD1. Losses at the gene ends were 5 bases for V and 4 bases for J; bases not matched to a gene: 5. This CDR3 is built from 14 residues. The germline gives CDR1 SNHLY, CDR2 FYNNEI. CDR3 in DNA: TGTGCCAGCAGTATTGACAGGGGGGGAGAGACCCAGTACTTC. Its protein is CASSIDRGGETQYF.

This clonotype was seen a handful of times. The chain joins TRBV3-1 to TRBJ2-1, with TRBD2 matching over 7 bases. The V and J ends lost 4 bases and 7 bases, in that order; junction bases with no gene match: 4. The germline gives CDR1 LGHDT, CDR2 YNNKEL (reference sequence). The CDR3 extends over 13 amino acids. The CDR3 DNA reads TGTGCCAGCAGCCTATGGACTAGTAATGAGCAGTTCTTC. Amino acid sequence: CASSLWTSNEQFF.

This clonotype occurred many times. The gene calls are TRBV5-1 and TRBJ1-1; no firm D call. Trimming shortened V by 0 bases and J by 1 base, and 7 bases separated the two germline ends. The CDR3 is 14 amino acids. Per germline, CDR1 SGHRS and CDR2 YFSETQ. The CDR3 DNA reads TGCGCCAGCAGCTTGGACCCGGGGAACACTGAAGCTTTCTTT. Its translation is CASSLDPGNTEAFF.

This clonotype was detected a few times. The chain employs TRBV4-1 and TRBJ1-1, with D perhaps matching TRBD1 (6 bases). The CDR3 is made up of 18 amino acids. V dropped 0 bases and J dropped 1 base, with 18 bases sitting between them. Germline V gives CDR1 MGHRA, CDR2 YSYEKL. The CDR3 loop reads CASSQDVIRGRSNTEAFF. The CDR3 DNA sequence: TGCGCCAGCAGCCAAGACGTTATCAGGGGCAGGTCGAACACTGAAGCTTTCTTT.

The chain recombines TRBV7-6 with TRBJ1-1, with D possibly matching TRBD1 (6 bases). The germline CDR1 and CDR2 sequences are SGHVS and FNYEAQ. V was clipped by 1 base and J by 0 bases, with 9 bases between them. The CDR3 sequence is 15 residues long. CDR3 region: CASSLGGQLNTEAFF. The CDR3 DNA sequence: TGTGCCAGCAGCTTAGGCGGACAGCTGAACACTGAAGCTTTCTTT.

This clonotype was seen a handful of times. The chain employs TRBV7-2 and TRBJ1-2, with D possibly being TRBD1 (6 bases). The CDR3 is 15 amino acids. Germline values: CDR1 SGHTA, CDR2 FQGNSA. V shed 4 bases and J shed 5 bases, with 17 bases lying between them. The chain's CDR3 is CASSYRGGPAYGYTF. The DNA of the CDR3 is TGTGCCAGCAGCTACCGGGGGGGGCCGGCATATGGCTACACCTTC.